Listed below are T cell receptor beta chains from one sample, sequenced in a study of T cells in Graves' hyperthyroidism and ophthalmopathy. TCRdb called the multiplex PCR reads again in MiXCR, with one record for every CDR3 protein. This sample has around 520,000 distinct CDR3 sequences, with roughly 24% found just once. The sequenced material came from blood. These receptors originate from a woman aged 25 to 39 with Graves' ophthalmopathy. Both conserved end residues are part of each CDR3. The D gene is left open where the match is weak. A row's size may be missing; if present it is once, few, many or a size class.

>-|-|TRBV5-1|TRBJ2-5
CASSRRQQETQYF
TGCGCCAGCAGCAGGCGACAGCAAGAGACCCAGTACTTC
>-|-|TRBV20-1|TRBJ2-5
CSAGPYGLGQETQYF
TGCAGTGCGGGACCGTACGGTCTGGGCCAAGAGACCCAGTACTTC
>-|many|TRBV7-7|TRBJ2-6
CASSPSPGANVLTF
TGTGCTAGCAGCCCCTCCCCCGGGGCCAACGTCCTGACTTTC
>TRBD1|many|TRBV28|TRBJ1-2
CASSGQGGGGYTF
TGTGCCAGCAGTGGACAGGGTGGTGGTGGCTACACCTTC
>-|-|TRBV28|TRBJ1-1
CASSLWGPRMNTEAFF
TGTGCCAGCAGTTTATGGGGTCCCCGAATGAACACTGAAGCTTTCTTT
>-|many|TRBV28|TRBJ1-5
CASSRDVPNQPQHF
TGTGCCAGCAGTAGGGACGTTCCAAATCAGCCCCAGCATTTT
>TRBD1|many|TRBV10-3|TRBJ2-7
CATRQGADEQYF
TGTGCCACCCGACAGGGGGCTGACGAGCAGTACTTC
>TRBD1|few|TRBV4-1|TRBJ1-3
CASSQGDRSSSGNTIYF
TGCGCCAGCAGCCAAGGGGACAGGTCGTCCTCTGGAAACACCATATATTTT
>-|-|TRBV20-1|TRBJ2-5
CSASHNRETQYF
TGCAGTGCTAGTCACAATAGGGAGACCCAGTACTTC
>-|-|TRBV10-3|TRBJ1-2
CAISEAGGLAGGYTF
TGTGCCATCAGTGAGGCCGGGGGCTTAGCTGGCGGCTACACCTTC
>-|-|TRBV4-2|TRBJ1-1
CASSQARQTNTEAFF
TGTGCCAGCAGCCAGGCCAGACAGACAAACACTGAAGCTTTCTTT
>-|-|TRBV20-1|TRBJ2-7
CSATVPGTYEQYF
TGCAGTGCAACCGTCCCAGGGACCTACGAGCAGTACTTC
>TRBD1|few|TRBV6-5|TRBJ1-2
CASSYLTGGGDGYTF
TGTGCCAGCAGTTACTTGACAGGGGGCGGAGATGGCTACACCTTC
>-|few|TRBV6-1|TRBJ2-5
CASSEVDSQETQYF
TGTGCCAGCAGTGAGGTTGACAGCCAAGAGACCCAGTACTTC
>-|once|TRBV10-3|TRBJ1-5
CAISGQPGQPQHF
TGTGCCATCAGCGGGCAGCCGGGACAGCCCCAGCATTTT
>-|many|TRBV7-2|TRBJ2-7
CASSLPGGIEQYF
TGTGCCAGCAGCTTACCCGGGGGCATCGAGCAGTACTTC
>TRBD2|many|TRBV6-2/TRBV6-3|TRBJ2-4
CASSRLAGQNIQYF
TGTGCCAGCAGTAGACTAGCGGGGCAAAACATTCAGTACTTC
>-|few|TRBV12-3/TRBV12-4|TRBJ1-2
CASILDGPWGGYTF
TGTGCCAGCATCCTGGACGGACCCTGGGGAGGCTACACCTTC
>-|-|TRBV20-1|TRBJ1-1
CSASPLRGGGTEAFF
TGCAGTGCTTCACCCCTCAGGGGAGGGGGCACTGAAGCTTTCTTT
>TRBD1|many|TRBV25-1|TRBJ1-1
CASSDRMTGALNTEAFF
TGTGCCAGCAGTGATAGAATGACAGGGGCATTGAACACTGAAGCTTTCTTT
>TRBD1|many|TRBV20-1|TRBJ1-2
CSARKTGGGYGYTF
TGCAGTGCTAGAAAAACAGGGGGGGGATATGGCTACACCTTC
>-|many|TRBV19|TRBJ1-5
CASTPLGSGILSNQPQHF
TGTGCCAGTACCCCTCTGGGGAGCGGTATTTTAAGCAATCAGCCCCAGCATTTT
>-|-|TRBV12-3/TRBV12-4|TRBJ1-2
CASTANSYGYTF
TGTGCCAGCACTGCGAACTCATATGGCTACACCTTC
>TRBD1|many|TRBV7-2|TRBJ2-5
CASSADRAQETQYF
TGTGCCAGCAGCGCCGACAGGGCACAAGAGACCCAGTACTTC
>TRBD1|-|TRBV6-1|TRBJ2-2
CAGTGYTGELFF
TGTGCCGGGACAGGATACACCGGGGAGCTGTTTTTT
>-|-|TRBV6-5|TRBJ1-1
CASSYTGTDTEAFF
TGTGCCAGCAGTTATACCGGTACCGACACTGAAGCTTTCTTT
>TRBD1|-|TRBV6-1|TRBJ1-2
CASGGQGDIRDGYTF
TGTGCCAGCGGGGGACAGGGGGACATCAGGGATGGCTACACCTTC
>TRBD1|many|TRBV6-1|TRBJ2-7
CASRTSRTGAMYEQYF
TGTGCCAGCAGGACATCACGGACAGGGGCGATGTACGAGCAGTACTTC
>-|many|TRBV4-2|TRBJ1-2
CASSEEGGYGYTF
TGTGCCAGCAGCGAGGAGGGGGGGTATGGCTACACCTTC
>-|many|TRBV18|TRBJ2-5
CASSPSRQEAETQYF
TGTGCCAGCTCACCCAGCCGGCAGGAGGCAGAGACCCAGTACTTC
>TRBD2|few|TRBV29-1|TRBJ2-7
CSVLGGDEQYF
TGCAGCGTCCTTGGGGGGGATGAGCAGTACTTC
>TRBD1|-|TRBV6-1|TRBJ1-5
CASSELGRGPGQPQHF
TGTGCCAGCAGTGAATTGGGCAGGGGGCCGGGACAGCCCCAGCATTTT
>-|many|TRBV6-1|TRBJ2-2
CASRSTSNTGELFF
TGTGCCAGCAGAAGCACCTCGAACACCGGGGAGCTGTTTTTT
>TRBD1|many|TRBV7-3|TRBJ2-7
CASSLGTGSAYEQYF
TGTGCCAGCAGCTTAGGGACAGGGTCGGCCTACGAGCAGTACTTC
>TRBD2|-|TRBV4-1|TRBJ2-5
CASSQDLAGGPQETQYF
TGCGCCAGCAGCCAAGACCTAGCGGGGGGGCCTCAGGAGACCCAGTACTTC
>TRBD1|-|TRBV12-3/TRBV12-4|TRBJ2-7
CASSKQGARTYEQYF
TGTGCCAGCAGTAAACAGGGGGCACGAACCTACGAGCAGTACTTC
>-|many|TRBV29-1|TRBJ2-7
CSVQGGSYEQYF
TGCAGCGTTCAGGGCGGATCCTACGAGCAGTACTTC
>-|many|TRBV6-1|TRBJ1-1
CASSNPNTEAFF
TGTGCCAGCAGCAACCCAAACACTGAAGCTTTCTTT
>TRBD2|-|TRBV20-1|TRBJ2-2
CSARDFSGRATGELFF
TGCAGTGCTAGAGATTTTAGCGGGAGGGCCACCGGGGAGCTGTTTTTT
>TRBD1|-|TRBV12-3/TRBV12-4|TRBJ1-2
CASISDRGHGYTF
TGTGCCAGCATTTCCGACAGGGGCCATGGCTACACCTTC
>-|-|TRBV7-3|TRBJ2-4
CASSLNPILAKNIQYF
TGTGCCAGCAGCTTAAATCCTATACTAGCCAAAAACATTCAGTACTTC
>-|many|TRBV2|TRBJ1-2
CASISITPGYTF
TGTGCCAGCATTTCGATTACTCCTGGCTACACCTTC
>TRBD1|many|TRBV27|TRBJ2-7
CASSWTGTGDYEQYF
TGTGCCAGCAGTTGGACCGGGACAGGGGACTACGAGCAGTACTTC
>-|many|TRBV29-1|TRBJ1-2
CSVGPWTPGGHGYTF
TGCAGCGTTGGCCCCTGGACGCCCGGCGGGCATGGCTACACCTTC
>TRBD1|many|TRBV6-5|TRBJ1-2
CASRPTGDRGYTF
TGTGCCAGCAGGCCGACAGGGGATAGGGGCTACACCTTC
>-|many|TRBV2|TRBJ2-4
CASRSRVVENIQYF
TGTGCCAGCAGGTCTAGGGTTGTCGAAAACATTCAGTACTTC
>-|many|TRBV11-1|TRBJ1-1
CASSLWVLYESGAEAFF
TGTGCCAGCAGCTTATGGGTACTATATGAGTCAGGGGCTGAAGCTTTCTTT
>-|-|TRBV2|TRBJ1-5
CASSEGGTRGQPQHF
TGTGCCAGCAGTGAGGGCGGGACTAGGGGACAGCCCCAGCATTTT
>TRBD2|few|TRBV12-3/TRBV12-4|TRBJ2-5
CASSPRGLAGLETQYF
TGTGCCAGCAGCCCAAGGGGACTAGCGGGATTGGAGACCCAGTACTTC
>-|many|TRBV19|TRBJ1-5
CASSIWDVASGDSNQPQHF
TGTGCCAGTAGTATTTGGGACGTCGCGTCTGGGGATAGCAATCAGCCCCAGCATTTT
>-|-|TRBV6-4|TRBJ1-2
CASKDRGSEGFTF
TGTGCCAGCAAAGATCGTGGGAGTGAAGGCTTCACCTTC
>TRBD2|-|TRBV6-2/TRBV6-3|TRBJ2-5
CASSRLAGVETQYF
TGTGCCAGCAGTCGACTAGCGGGAGTCGAGACCCAGTACTTC
>TRBD1|-|TRBV2|TRBJ1-3
CASSTQGAAGNTIYF
TGTGCCAGCAGTACCCAGGGGGCAGCTGGAAACACCATATATTTT
>TRBD1|many|TRBV19|TRBJ1-1
CASSFSGQGGTEAFF
TGTGCCAGTAGTTTCTCGGGACAGGGCGGCACTGAAGCTTTCTTT
>TRBD2|many|TRBV4-3|TRBJ2-7
CASSQVWGRDEQYF
TGCGCCAGCAGCCAAGTTTGGGGGAGGGACGAGCAGTACTTC
>TRBD1|-|TRBV28|TRBJ2-7
CASSTYRGYYEQYF
TGTGCCAGCAGCACCTACAGGGGCTACTACGAGCAGTACTTC